A single sample is the source of the 32 T cell receptor beta chains below, sequenced in a study of tumor-infiltrating lymphocytes in primary liver carcinoma. RNA isolated from unsorted whole blood supplied the blood RNA, with germline DNA also extracted. Starting from 400 to 500 ng of total RNA, TCR beta cDNA was produced with a primer in the constant region. What produced the TCR beta libraries was three nested multiplex PCR rounds using slightly modified ARM-PCR. Running 10 cycles apiece, the first two PCR rounds relied on TRBV1-TRBV30 forward primers together with a C-beta reverse primer. TCRdb itself ran the multiplex PCR reads through MiXCR, one entry per CDR3 protein. The sample holds just over 300,000 distinct CDR3 sequences, more than 55% seen once. Sample: peripheral blood. These TCRs come from a woman aged 25 to 39 with primary liver carcinoma and hepatitis B virus infection.

This clonotype was detected many times. J is TRBJ2-2 and V is TRBV4-2; no clear D gene. CDR1 is LGHNA and CDR2 is YNFKEQ in the germline V gene. V lost 6 bases, J lost 3 bases, and 8 bases lay in between. CDR3 size: 13 residues. The CDR3 reads CASRKTDTGELFF. The CDR3 bases are TGTGCCAGCAGAAAGACGGACACCGGGGAGCTGTTTTTT.

This clonotype was seen only a few times. In nucleotides, the CDR3 is TGTGCCAGCAGTTCGGGGACAACCGGAGAGCAGTTCTTC. This gives the protein CASSSGTTGEQFF. The chain is built from TRBV12-3 or TRBV12-4 and TRBJ2-1; D is possibly TRBD1 (6 bases). The CDR3 spans 13 residues. V was trimmed by 4 bases and J by 10 bases, leaving 14 bases between them.

In the case of this clonotype: Lacking the conserved final phenylalanine or tryptophan, this CDR3 likely reflects a read error. The CDR3: CASSQNAGSSYNEQFL. The CDR3 nucleotides read TGCGCCAGTAGCCAAAATGCGGGAAGCTCCTACAATGAGCAGTTCTTA. The V call is TRBV4-3, the J call TRBJ2-1, with a possible D match to TRBD2 (6 bases). Germline V gene data show CDR1 as LGHNA and CDR2 as YSLEER. The CDR3 is 16 residues long.

As to this clonotype: The CDR3 does not close with the conserved phenylalanine or tryptophan, likely indicating a read error. V usage is TRBV5-1 and J usage is TRBJ1-2; D is undetermined. The length of the CDR3 is 13 residues. Germline V gives CDR1 SGHRS, CDR2 YFSETQ. CDR3 nucleotide sequence: TGCGCGAGCAGCTTGGATGGTAACTATGGCTACACCATC. This codes for CASSLDGNYGYTI.

This clonotype showed up just a few times. This rearrangement joins TRBV7-9 to TRBJ2-1, with 7 bases fitting TRBD2. The CDR3 is 15 residues long. J lost 5 bases, V lost 4 bases, and 8 bases had no gene match. CDR1 is SEHNR, CDR2 FQNEAQ, per germline (reference sequence). For the CDR3, the DNA is TGTGCCAGCAGCTCAGGACTAGTGCTCGACAATGAGCAGTTCTTC. It codes for CASSSGLVLDNEQFF.

This clonotype has a handful of counts. The rearrangement uses TRBV6-6 and TRBJ1-1; TRBD1 matches at 8 bases. CDR3 length equals 15 residues. V shed 8 bases and J 6 bases; nucleotides not matched to a gene: 14. The germline gives CDR1 MNHNY, CDR2 SVGAGI (reference sequence). CDR3 bases: TGTGCCAGCGTCCCGGGAGACAGGGGACGGCCTGAAGCTTTCTTT. Residues: CASVPGDRGRPEAFF.

The sample holds many counts of this clonotype. The chain carries TRBV11-2 and TRBJ2-2, with a possible D match to TRBD1 (5 bases). The V gene lost 5 bases and the J gene lost 5 bases, with 12 bases spanning the gap. The CDR3 is 14 residues long. Germline V lookup: CDR1 SGHAT, CDR2 FQNNGV. The CDR3 coding sequence is TGTGCCAGCAGCCATGGCAGGGTAACCGGGGAGCTGTTTTTT. Translating it yields CASSHGRVTGELFF. Supplemented by reference TRBV11-2 and TRBJ2-2, the full variable domain reads EAGVAQSPRYKIIEKRQSVAFWCNPISGHATLYWYQQILGQGPKLLIQFQNNGVVDDSQLPKDRFSAERLKGVDSTLKIQPAKLEDSAVYLCASSHGRVTGELFFGEGSRLTVL.

Points on this clonotype: A junction boundary mismatches the germline segment, possibly from a read error. The V gene is TRBV11-2, the J gene TRBJ2-2, with D possibly TRBD1 on 5 matching bases. CDR3 size: 14 residues. Germline loops: CDR1 SGHAT, CDR2 FQNNGV. CDR3 region: CASSFNADTVELFF. The CDR3 DNA reads TGTGCCAGCAGCTTCAACGCGGACACCGTGGAGCTGTTTTTC.

With regard to this clonotype: At one end, the junction sequence differs from germline, possibly due to a read error. This chain joins TRBV7-9 and TRBJ2-5, with D perhaps TRBD2 (5 bases). CDR1 and CDR2 (germline): SEHNR, FQNEAQ (reference sequence). The CDR3 extends over 16 amino acids. CDR3 region: CASSSSGLTAQEIQYF. CDR3 in DNA: TGTGCCAGCAGCTCTTCTGGACTCACGGCACAAGAGATCCAGTACTTC.

V is TRBV6-5 and J is TRBJ1-5; D is uncertain. V shed 6 bases and J shed 9 bases, with 12 bases lying between them. Germline V gene sequence: CDR1 MNHEY, CDR2 SVGAGI. This CDR3 has 12 amino acids. The CDR3 region is CASSPSYPPQHF. The DNA of the CDR3 is TGTGCCAGCAGCCCCTCATACCCGCCCCAGCATTTT.

The chain uses TRBV18 and TRBJ2-7; a weak D match, TRBD1 (6 bases). Germline lookup yields CDR1 KGHSH and CDR2 LQKENI. V lost 3 bases, J lost 3 bases, and 15 bases lay in between. The CDR3 is made up of 15 amino acids. The CDR3 here is CASSPPGVLGYEQYF. As DNA, the CDR3 is TGTGCCAGCTCACCTCCAGGGGTCCTAGGCTACGAGCAGTACTTC.

Points on this clonotype: A read error is possible here, since a much larger clone lies one base away. The chain links TRBV6-5 to TRBJ1-1; D might be TRBD1 (5 bases). From germline, CDR1 is MNHEY and CDR2 SVGAGI. The ends were cut back, 5 bases at V and 7 bases at J, with 14 bases in the middle. The CDR3 contains 13 residues. The CDR3 DNA reads as TGTGCCAGCAGTCTCATAGGGGAAGATGAAGCTTTCTTT. Its translation: CASSLIGEDEAFF.

The sample holds many counts of this clonotype. This chain connects TRBV29-1 to TRBJ2-3; 9 bases are a match to TRBD1. The CDR3 contains 13 residues. V was pared by 7 bases and J by 3 bases, with 5 bases of the junction left unmatched. CDR1 is SQVTM and CDR2 is ANQGSEA in the germline V gene. CDR3 protein: CSARQGGTDTQYF. CDR3 nucleotides: TGCAGCGCTAGACAGGGGGGGACAGATACGCAGTATTTT.

This clonotype has more than one count but fewer than ten. The V and J genes are TRBV5-4 and TRBJ2-7; D could derive from TRBD1 or TRBD2 (5 bases each). Trimming shortened V by 1 base and J by 6 bases, and 8 bases separated the two germline ends. Germline V gene sequence: CDR1 SGHNT, CDR2 YYREEE (reference sequence). The CDR3 is made up of 12 amino acids. CDR3 in DNA: TGTGCCAGCAGCTTGTGGGGGTTCGAGCAGTACTTC. As protein: CASSLWGFEQYF.

Notes on this clonotype: This may come from a read error, since a much larger clone is one base off. V and J are TRBV6-2 or TRBV6-3 and TRBJ1-5; TRBD1 matches at 11 bases. The CDR3 runs to 15 residues. V was pared by 6 bases and J by 10 bases, with 11 bases of the junction left unmatched. The germline V gene has CDR1 MNHEY and CDR2 SVGEGT. The DNA of the CDR3 is TGTGCCAGCAGACTGGACAGGGGGCCGAGTCACCCCCAGCATTTT. Residues: CASRLDRGPSHPQHF.

For this clonotype: Lacking the conserved final phenylalanine or tryptophan, this CDR3 likely reflects a read error. This rearrangement joins TRBV30 to TRBJ2-1, with 8 bases lining up with TRBD2. The germline V gene has CDR1 GTSNPN and CDR2 SVGIG (reference sequence). V lost 4 bases, J lost 5 bases, and 10 bases stayed unmatched. The CDR3 extends over 15 amino acids. The CDR3 region has the DNA TGTGCCTGGAATGCGGGAGGCGGGAGAGACAATGAGCAGTTCTTA. Translating it yields CAWNAGGGRDNEQFL.

As concerns this clonotype: At one of its ends the junction is not consistent with the germline gene, which may arise from a read error. The gene calls are TRBV11-2 and TRBJ2-7; TRBD2 agrees at 8 bases. Germline values: CDR1 SGHAT, CDR2 FQNNGV. The CDR3 runs to 15 residues. Here the CDR3 reads CATSFTSGSSCEQYF. CDR3 in DNA: TGTGCCACTAGCTTCACTAGCGGAAGCTCCTGCGAGCAGTACTTC.

The chain links TRBV20-1 to TRBJ1-1; 7 bases fit TRBD1. This CDR3 contains 15 residues. Germline CDR1 DFQATT, CDR2 SNEGSKA (reference sequence). V shed 3 bases, J shed 4 bases, and the junction held 11 bases outside the gene matches. CDR3: CSASPNRGPATEAFF. CDR3 bases: TGCAGTGCTAGCCCCAACAGGGGCCCGGCCACTGAAGCTTTCTTT.

V and J are TRBV5-1 and TRBJ2-1, with a possible D match to TRBD2 (6 bases). Per the germline V gene, CDR1 is SGHRS and CDR2 is YFSETQ. Trimming left V 2 bases short and J 7 bases short, with 13 bases between. The CDR3 is 14 amino acids. CDR3 region: CASSFYSGGNEQFF. The CDR3 coding sequence is TGCGCCAGCAGCTTTTATTCCGGGGGAAATGAGCAGTTCTTC.

The chain links TRBV28 to TRBJ1-5, with no clear D. Germline V lookup: CDR1 MDHEN, CDR2 SYDVKM. V was cut by 3 bases and J by 0 bases, with 9 bases left in between. The CDR3 extends over 15 amino acids. The CDR3 here is CASSFITPSNQPQHF. Written as DNA, the CDR3 is TGTGCCAGCAGTTTCATAACACCTAGCAATCAGCCCCAGCATTTT.

This clonotype was counted only a few times. Mismatch with germline at one junction end may stem from a read error. The rearrangement joins TRBV5-6 to TRBJ1-2, with unresolved D. This CDR3 is 12 amino acids long. Germline-derived CDR1 and CDR2 are SGHDT and YYEEEE. The CDR3 here is CASCATDYGYAF. As DNA, the CDR3 is TGTGCCAGCTGCGCCACAGACTATGGCTACGCCTTC.

As to this clonotype: The junction departs from the called germline gene at one end, perhaps through a read error. The gene calls are TRBV30 and TRBJ1-1; D remains unclear. CDR1 and CDR2 (germline): GTSNPN, SVGIG (reference sequence). There are 13 residues in the CDR3. As DNA, the CDR3 is TGTACCTGGAGTGTATGGGTGAACACTGAAGCTTTCTTT. Its translation is CTWSVWVNTEAFF.

This clonotype turned up a few times. Likely a read error: the CDR3 ends without its conserved phenylalanine or tryptophan. This rearrangement joins TRBV7-9 to TRBJ1-1; D gene unclear. V was cut by 2 bases and J by 2 bases, with 6 bases left in between. The germline V gene has CDR1 SEHNR and CDR2 FQNEAQ (reference sequence). The CDR3 runs to 13 residues. This CDR3 is CASSLLVNTEAFL. DNA for the CDR3: TGTGCCAGCAGCTTATTGGTAAACACTGAAGCTTTCCTT.

As regards this clonotype: The CDR3 does not close with the conserved phenylalanine or tryptophan, likely indicating a read error. The V call is TRBV11-3, the J call TRBJ2-7; D unresolved. The germline CDR1 and CDR2 sequences are SGHNT and YENEEA. This CDR3 comprises 11 residues. CDR3 protein: CVSSRSYEQYS. The CDR3 nucleotides read TGTGTCAGCAGCCGTTCCTACGAGCAGTACTCC.

This clonotype was seen a single time. At one end the junction does not follow the germline gene, possibly because of a read error. V and J are TRBV4-1 and TRBJ2-2; 7 bases map to TRBD1. Germline V CDR1 and CDR2: MGHRA, YSYEKL. This CDR3 has 14 amino acids. Written as DNA, the CDR3 is TGCGTCAGCTCCGGGACAGTGAACACCGGGGAGCTGTTTTTT. Amino acid sequence: CVSSGTVNTGELFF.

The table lists this clonotype with a few counts. This CDR3 reads CAIAGTGGAYEQYF. CDR3 DNA: TGTGCCATCGCAGGGACAGGGGGGGCCTACGAGCAGTACTTC. The V gene is TRBV10-3, the J gene TRBJ2-7, with 11 positions matching TRBD1. Per germline, CDR1 ENHRY and CDR2 SYGVKD. Unmatched junction bases numbered 5, after V lost 8 bases and J lost 2 bases. CDR3 size: 14 residues.

A note on this clonotype: Being one base from a much bigger clone, this may be a read error. V gene TRBV6-2 or TRBV6-3 combines with J gene TRBJ2-5, with 10 bases identical to TRBD2. The CDR3 is 15 residues long. The germline V gene has CDR1 MNHEY and CDR2 SVGEGT. Unmatched junction bases numbered 10, after V lost 8 bases and J lost 4 bases. This chain's CDR3 is CASVTLAGGRETQYF. Here the CDR3 DNA reads TGTGCCAGCGTAACCTTAGCGGGAGGTCGAGAGACCCAGTACTTC.

The gene calls are TRBV5-5 and TRBJ2-1, with 13 positions matching TRBD2. J gave up 9 bases and V 2 bases, and 5 bases lay outside the gene matches. Germline values: CDR1 SGHKS, CDR2 YYEKEE (reference sequence). The CDR3 contains 15 residues. In DNA, the CDR3 is TGTGCCAGCAGCTTACTAGCGGGAGGGTACGGTGAGCAGTTCTTC. Its translation: CASSLLAGGYGEQFF.

This clonotype was recorded many times. This rearrangement joins TRBV5-4 to TRBJ2-5; D is unclear. From germline, CDR1 is SGHNT and CDR2 YYREEE (reference sequence). V dropped 2 bases and J dropped 4 bases, with 15 bases sitting between them. The CDR3 is 15 amino acids. CDR3: CASSFGTVRGETQYF. The CDR3 region has the DNA TGTGCCAGCAGCTTTGGCACGGTACGAGGAGAGACCCAGTACTTC.

Worth noting for this clonotype: It may be a read error: a sequence one base away is much more abundant. The rearrangement uses TRBV5-4 and TRBJ2-6, with D unclear. CDR3 size: 14 residues. Germline V gene sequence: CDR1 SGHNT, CDR2 YYREEE (reference sequence). The CDR3 protein is CASCFWSGANVLTF. The CDR3, as DNA: TGTGCCAGCTGCTTTTGGTCTGGGGCCAACGTCCTGACTTTC.

This clonotype has a single count. V gene TRBV11-2 combines with J gene TRBJ2-7, with 8 bases aligning to TRBD2. The CDR3 contains 15 residues. V dropped 11 bases and J dropped 3; count of bases not matched to a gene: 15. Germline V gene lookup returns CDR1 SGHAT and CDR2 FQNNGV. CDR3 protein: CAGTPFAGGFYEQYF. The CDR3, as DNA: TGTGCCGGCACCCCCTTTGCGGGAGGATTCTACGAGCAGTACTTC.

This clonotype has only a few counts. The J gene is TRBJ2-7, the V gene TRBV7-9, with D unresolved. The V and J ends lost 3 bases and 2 bases respectively, with 8 bases between them. Germline V gene lookup returns CDR1 SEHNR and CDR2 FQNEAQ (reference sequence). The CDR3 spans 13 residues. DNA for the CDR3: TGTGCCAGCAGCTTCGCCGTTCCCTACGAGCAGTACTTC. It codes for CASSFAVPYEQYF.